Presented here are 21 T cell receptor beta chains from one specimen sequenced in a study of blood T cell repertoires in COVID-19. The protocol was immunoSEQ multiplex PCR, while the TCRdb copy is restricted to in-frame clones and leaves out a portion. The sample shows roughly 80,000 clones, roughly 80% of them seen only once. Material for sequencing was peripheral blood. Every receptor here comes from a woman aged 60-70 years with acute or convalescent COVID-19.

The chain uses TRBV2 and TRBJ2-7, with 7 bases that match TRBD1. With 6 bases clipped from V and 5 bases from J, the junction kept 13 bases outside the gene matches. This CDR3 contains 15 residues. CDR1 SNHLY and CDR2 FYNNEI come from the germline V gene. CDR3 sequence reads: CASRIQSTGAHEQYF. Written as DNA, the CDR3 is TGTGCCAGCAGGATACAATCAACAGGGGCCCACGAGCAGTACTTC.

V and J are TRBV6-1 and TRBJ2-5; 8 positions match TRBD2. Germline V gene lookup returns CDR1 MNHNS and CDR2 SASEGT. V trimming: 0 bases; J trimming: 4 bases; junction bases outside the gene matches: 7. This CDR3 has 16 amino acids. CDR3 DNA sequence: TGTGCCAGCAGTGAAGCAACTAGCGGAATAACAGAGACCCAGTACTTC. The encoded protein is CASSEATSGITETQYF.

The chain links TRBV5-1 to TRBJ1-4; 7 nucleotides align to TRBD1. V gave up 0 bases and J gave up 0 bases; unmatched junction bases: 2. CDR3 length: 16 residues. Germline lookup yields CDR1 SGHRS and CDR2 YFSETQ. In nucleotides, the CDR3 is TGCGCCAGCAGCTTGGGGGACAGTGCAACTAATGAAAAACTGTTTTTT. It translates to CASSLGDSATNEKLFF.

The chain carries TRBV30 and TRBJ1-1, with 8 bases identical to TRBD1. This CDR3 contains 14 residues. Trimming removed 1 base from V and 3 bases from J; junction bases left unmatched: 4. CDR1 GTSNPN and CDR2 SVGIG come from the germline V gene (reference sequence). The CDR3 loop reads CAWSGGQAHTEAFF. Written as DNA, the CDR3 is TGTGCCTGGAGTGGGGGACAGGCACACACTGAAGCTTTCTTT.

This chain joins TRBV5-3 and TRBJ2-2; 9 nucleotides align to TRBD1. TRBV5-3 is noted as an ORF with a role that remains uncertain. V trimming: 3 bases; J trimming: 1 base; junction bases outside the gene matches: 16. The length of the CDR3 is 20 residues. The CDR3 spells CARSSIFKPWTGVNTGELFF. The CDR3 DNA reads TGTGCCAGAAGCTCAATCTTTAAACCGTGGACAGGGGTGAACACCGGGGAGCTGTTTTTT.

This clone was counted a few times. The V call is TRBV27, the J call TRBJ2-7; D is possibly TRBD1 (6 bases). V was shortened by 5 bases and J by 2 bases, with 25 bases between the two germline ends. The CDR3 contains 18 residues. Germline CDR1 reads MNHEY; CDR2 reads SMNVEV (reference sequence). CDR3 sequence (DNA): TGTGCCAGCAGTCTTCAGCCGGCTTGGGAGCCAGGGGCCTACGAGCAGTACTTC. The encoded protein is CASSLQPAWEPGAYEQYF.

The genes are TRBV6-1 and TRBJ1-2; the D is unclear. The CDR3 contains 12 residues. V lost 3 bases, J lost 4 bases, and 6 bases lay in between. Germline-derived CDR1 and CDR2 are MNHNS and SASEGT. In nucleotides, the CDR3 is TGTGCCAGCAGTGACCCCCTCTATGGCTACACCTTC. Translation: CASSDPLYGYTF.

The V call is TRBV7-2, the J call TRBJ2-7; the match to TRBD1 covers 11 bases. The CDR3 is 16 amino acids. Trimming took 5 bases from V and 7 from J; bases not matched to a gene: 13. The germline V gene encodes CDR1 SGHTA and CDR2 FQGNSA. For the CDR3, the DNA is TGTGCCAGCAGCCCTACGAGGACAGGGGGCTCGGGGGAGCAGTACTTC. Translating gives CASSPTRTGGSGEQYF.

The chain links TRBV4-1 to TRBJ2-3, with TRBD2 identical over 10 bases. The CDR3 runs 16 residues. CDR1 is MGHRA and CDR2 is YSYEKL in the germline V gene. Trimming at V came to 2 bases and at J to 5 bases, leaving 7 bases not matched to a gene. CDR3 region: CASSQQSGGAGDTQYF. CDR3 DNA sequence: TGCGCCAGCAGCCAACAAAGCGGGGGGGCGGGAGATACGCAGTATTTT.

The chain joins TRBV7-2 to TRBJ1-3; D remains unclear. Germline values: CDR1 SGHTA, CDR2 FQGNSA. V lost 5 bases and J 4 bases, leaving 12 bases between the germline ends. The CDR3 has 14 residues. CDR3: CASSLEAGGNTIYF. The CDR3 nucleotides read TGTGCCAGCAGCCTTGAGGCGGGGGGAAACACCATATATTTT.

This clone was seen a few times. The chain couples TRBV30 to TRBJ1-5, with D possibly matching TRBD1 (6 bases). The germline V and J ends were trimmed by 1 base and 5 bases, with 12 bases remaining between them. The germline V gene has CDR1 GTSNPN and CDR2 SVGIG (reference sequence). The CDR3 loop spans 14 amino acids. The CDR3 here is CAWSGGGRDQPQHF. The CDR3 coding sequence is TGTGCCTGGAGTGGAGGGGGAAGGGATCAGCCCCAGCATTTT.

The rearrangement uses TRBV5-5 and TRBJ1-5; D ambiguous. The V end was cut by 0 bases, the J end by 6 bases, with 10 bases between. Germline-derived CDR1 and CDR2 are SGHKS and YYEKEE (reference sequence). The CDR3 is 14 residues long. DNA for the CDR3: TGTGCCAGCAGCTTGGATGGAGGGTCTCAGCCCCAGCATTTT. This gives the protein CASSLDGGSQPQHF. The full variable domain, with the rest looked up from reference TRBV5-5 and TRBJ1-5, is DAGVTQSPTHLIKTRGQQVTLRCSPISGHKSVSWYQQVLGQGPQFIFQYYEKEERGRGNFPDRFSARQFPNYSSELNVNALLLGDSALYLCASSLDGGSQPQHFGDGTRLSIL.

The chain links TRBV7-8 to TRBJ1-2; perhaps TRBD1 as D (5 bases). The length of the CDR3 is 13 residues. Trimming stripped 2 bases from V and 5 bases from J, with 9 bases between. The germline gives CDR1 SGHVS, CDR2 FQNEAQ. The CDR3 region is CASSLTRVYGYTF. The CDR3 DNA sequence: TGTGCCAGCAGCTTAACCAGGGTTTATGGCTACACCTTC.

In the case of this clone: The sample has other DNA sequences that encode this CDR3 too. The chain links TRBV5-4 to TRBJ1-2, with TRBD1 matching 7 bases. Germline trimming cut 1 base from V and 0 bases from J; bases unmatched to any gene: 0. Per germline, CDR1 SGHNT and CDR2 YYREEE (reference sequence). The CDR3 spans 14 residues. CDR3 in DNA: TGTGCCAGCAGCTTGCAGGGGGCTAACTATGGCTACACCTTC. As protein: CASSLQGANYGYTF.

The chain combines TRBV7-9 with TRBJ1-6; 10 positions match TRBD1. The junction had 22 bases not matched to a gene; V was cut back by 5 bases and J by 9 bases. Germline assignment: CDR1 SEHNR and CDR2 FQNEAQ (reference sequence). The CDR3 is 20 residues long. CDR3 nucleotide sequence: TGTGCCAGCAGCAAACGTAGGGGACAGGGGCTAAAAATGCTCGTTTCACCCCTCCACTTT. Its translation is CASSKRRGQGLKMLVSPLHF.

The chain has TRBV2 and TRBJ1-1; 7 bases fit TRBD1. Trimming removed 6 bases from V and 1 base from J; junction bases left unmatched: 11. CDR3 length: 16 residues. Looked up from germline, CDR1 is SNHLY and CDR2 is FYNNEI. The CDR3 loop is CASSPPTGTANTEAFF. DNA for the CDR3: TGTGCCAGCAGCCCCCCGACAGGGACGGCGAACACTGAAGCTTTCTTT.

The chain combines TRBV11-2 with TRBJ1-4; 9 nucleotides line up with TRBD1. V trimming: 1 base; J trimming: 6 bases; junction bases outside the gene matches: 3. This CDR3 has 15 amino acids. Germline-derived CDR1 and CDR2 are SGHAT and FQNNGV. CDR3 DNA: TGTGCCAGCAGCTTAGTTCGACAGGGGGATGAAAAACTGTTTTTT. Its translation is CASSLVRQGDEKLFF.

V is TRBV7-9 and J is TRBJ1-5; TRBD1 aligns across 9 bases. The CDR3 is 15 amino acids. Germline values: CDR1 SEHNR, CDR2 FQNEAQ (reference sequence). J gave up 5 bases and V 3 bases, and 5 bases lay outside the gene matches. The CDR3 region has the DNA TGTGCCAGCAGCTTGGGAACAGGGGGCGATCAGCCCCAGCATTTT. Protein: CASSLGTGGDQPQHF.

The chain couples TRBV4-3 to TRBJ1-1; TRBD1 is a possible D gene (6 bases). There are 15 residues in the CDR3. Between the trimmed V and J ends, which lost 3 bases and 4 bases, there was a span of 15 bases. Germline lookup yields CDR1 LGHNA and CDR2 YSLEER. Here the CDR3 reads CASSQTRQVGTEAFF. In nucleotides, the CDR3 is TGCGCCAGCAGCCAGACTCGACAGGTAGGCACTGAAGCTTTCTTT.

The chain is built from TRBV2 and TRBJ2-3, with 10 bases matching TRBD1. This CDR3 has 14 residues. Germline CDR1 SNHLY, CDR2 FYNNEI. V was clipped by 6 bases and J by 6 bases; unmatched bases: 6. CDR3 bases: TGTGCCAGCAGCCAAGACAGGGGGCATGATACGCAGTATTTT. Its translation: CASSQDRGHDTQYF.

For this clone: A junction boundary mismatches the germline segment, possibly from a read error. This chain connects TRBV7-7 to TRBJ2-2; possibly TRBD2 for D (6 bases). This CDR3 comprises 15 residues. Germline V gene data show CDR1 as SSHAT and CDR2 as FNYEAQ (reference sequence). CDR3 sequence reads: CASSLDVSSAGELFF. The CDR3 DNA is TGTGCTAGCAGCTTAGATGTGTCTAGCGCCGGGGAGCTGTTTTTT.